The clone carrying this T cell receptor (beta chain) was seen many times. This entry belongs to a study of human T cells and chemical hapten exposure. Background on the study: Patients, predominantly female, presented with alopecia areata, totalis or universalis.

TCRdb ran MiXCR on the RACE reads and lists one entry per CDR3 protein. The data show about 380,000 distinct CDR3 sequences, roughly 4.8% seen once. This CDR3 spans 11 amino acids. The V gene's germline CDR1 is SGHRS and CDR2 YFSETQ. V dropped 3 bases and J dropped 13 bases, with 11 bases sitting between them. Time point here: patch test 1, 2 weeks after DPC sensitization. As for treatment: therapeutic diphenylcyclopropenone sensitization with weekly scalp DPC. This sequence originates from a woman between 45 and 65 years old with alopecia areata. Some clones in this sample may be carry-over from other donors' samples. Sequenced here: whole blood, sampled in connection with sensitization to the hapten diphenylcyclopropenone (DPC). The chain has TRBV5-1 and TRBJ2-1, with D perhaps TRBD1 (5 bases). CDR3 region: CASSSQGPQFF. DNA of the CDR3: TGCGCCAGCAGCTCGCAGGGTCCCCAGTTCTTC.